This paragraph covers one T cell receptor beta chain sequence. Under the authors' procedure: Reference gene primers were amplified, and this amplification served to estimate nucleated cell counts. Assay: immunoSEQ multiplex PCR; the TCRdb copy retains only in-frame clones and omits some. The V and J calls and clone size come from that table; D and trimming were worked out from the DNA. The sample shows roughly 190,000 clones, around nine tenths of them seen only once. V was clipped by 4 bases and J by 0 bases, with 4 bases between them. The CDR3 runs 13 residues. Germline V CDR1 and CDR2: MNHEY, SVGAGI. The data are from a study of blood T cell repertoires in COVID-19. Study-level background: Whether acute or convalescent, the COVID-19 samples came from the United States, Italy and Spain. The cDNA or gDNA used as material had been derived from T cells, B-cell-depleted T cells, or PBMCs.

This chain links TRBV6-5 with TRBJ1-5; no firm D call. This receptor was obtained from a man in his thirties or forties with acute or convalescent COVID-19. Sequencing input: peripheral blood. CDR3 loop: CASSSNSNQPQHF. Here the CDR3 DNA reads TGTGCCAGCAGTTCCAATAGCAATCAGCCCCAGCATTTT.